The TCR beta chain under discussion was sequenced for a study of blood T cell repertoires in COVID-19. Authors' methods: Nucleated cell counts were estimated from reference gene primer amplification. The table came from immunoSEQ multiplex PCR; TCRdb's copy has only in-frame clones and leaves some out. The D gene and trimming were derived from the DNA, and the V and J assignments and clone size from that table. The table has some 31,000 clones, 90% seen once. This clone is a singleton in its sample. V was cut by 4 bases and J by 4 bases, with 11 bases left in between. Germline V gene sequence: CDR1 SGHRS, CDR2 YFSETQ. This CDR3 region has 14 residues.

The clonotype comes from a man in his sixties or seventies with active or convalescent COVID-19. The chain recombines TRBV5-1 with TRBJ2-2; TRBD1 is a possible D gene (6 bases). Sequences were obtained from peripheral blood. CDR3 sequence: CASSKTGSTGELFF. DNA for the CDR3: TGCGCCAGCAGCAAAACAGGGAGCACCGGGGAGCTGTTTTTT.